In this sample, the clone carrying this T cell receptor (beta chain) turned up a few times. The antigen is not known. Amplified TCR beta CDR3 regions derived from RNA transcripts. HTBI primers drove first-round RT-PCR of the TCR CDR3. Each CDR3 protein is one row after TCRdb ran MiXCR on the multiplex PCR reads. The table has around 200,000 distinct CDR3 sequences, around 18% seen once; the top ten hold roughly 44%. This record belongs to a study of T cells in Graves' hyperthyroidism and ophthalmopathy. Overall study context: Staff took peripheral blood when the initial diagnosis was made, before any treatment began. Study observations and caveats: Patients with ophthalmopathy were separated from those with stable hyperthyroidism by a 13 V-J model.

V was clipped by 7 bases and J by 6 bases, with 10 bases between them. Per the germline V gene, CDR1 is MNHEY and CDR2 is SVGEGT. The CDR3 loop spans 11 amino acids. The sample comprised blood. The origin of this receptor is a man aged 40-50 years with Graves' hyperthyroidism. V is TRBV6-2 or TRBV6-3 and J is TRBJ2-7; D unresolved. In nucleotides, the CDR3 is TGTGCCAGCAATACTGGGGTCGAGCAGTACTTC. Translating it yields CASNTGVEQYF.